The rows below give T cell receptor beta chains drawn from one sample of a study of vaccination and CD4 T cells after COVID-19. Their specific antigens are unknown. Via MiXCR, TCRdb re-called the PCR reads, giving one row per CDR3 protein. The sample consists of some 13,000 distinct CDR3 sequences, about 40% of them appearing once. Sequencing used CD4+ T cells from blood, cultured in vitro. These receptors originate from a human donor who had recovered from COVID-19. Each CDR3 is given without its conserved first and last residue. Fields, in order: clone size, J gene, V gene, CDR3 protein. Clone size is not always given. Where it is, it says once, few, many or a class for expanded clones.

NA TRBJ2-5 TRBV12-3/TRBV12-4 ASSPPGRGARETQY
NA TRBJ2-3 TRBV5-1 ASSLGASGGTDTQY
few TRBJ2-7 TRBV20-1 SARDIRRSSYEQY
few TRBJ1-2 TRBV5-1 ASSSAGQGARGYT
NA TRBJ2-7 TRBV19 ASGDRASGQY
NA TRBJ1-6 TRBV19 ASSTPGVGHNSPLH
NA TRBJ1-2 TRBV7-8 ASSIQGSIAAYGYT
NA TRBJ1-2 TRBV6-1 AIRPGSSNYGYT
NA TRBJ1-3 TRBV10-3 AISAFASGNTIY
NA TRBJ2-3 TRBV5-4 ASSLRTHRDTQY
few TRBJ1-3 TRBV19 ASSKTEVGNTIY
few TRBJ1-6 TRBV11-2 ASSQSGTRRLVSPLH
NA TRBJ2-3 TRBV9 ASSFTGATSTDTQY
once TRBJ2-7 TRBV2 ASSDSKYAGYEQY
few TRBJ2-1 TRBV24-1 ATSDWGQSNEQF
NA TRBJ2-5 TRBV5-4 ASSLDGGEETQY
few TRBJ1-2 TRBV7-9 ASGRGDRVTLGGYT